These T cell receptor beta chains were read from a single sample in a study of blood T cells in healthy people across ages. One entry per CDR3 protein results from TCRdb running MiXCR on the 5' RACE reads. Of around 800,000 distinct CDR3 sequences in the sample, less than 80% were seen once. Sequencing was performed on blood. These receptors originate from a man aged 30 to 39 in good health. Both conserved end residues are part of each CDR3. Each record gives: J gene, V gene, clone size, D gene, CDR3 DNA, CDR3 protein. D genes are given only for firm matches. Size tells how often a clone was seen (once, few, many) or the class of an expanded clone, and some rows leave it out.

TRBJ2-7 TRBV12-3/TRBV12-4 few TRBD1 TGTGCCAGCAAAGGACAGGGTCTCTACGAGCAGTACTTC CASKGQGLYEQYF
TRBJ2-7 TRBV27 NA TRBD1 TGTGCCAGCAGTTTAGCTAGACAGGGAATCTCCTACGAGCAGTACTTC CASSLARQGISYEQYF
TRBJ2-1 TRBV27 NA NA TGTGCCAGCCGTCCGGACTTAGATGGAGATGAGCAGTTCTTC CASRPDLDGDEQFF
TRBJ2-3 TRBV5-1 NA TRBD2 TGCGCCAGCAGCATCGGACTAGCGGGGGGCCATAGCACAGATACGCAGTATTTT CASSIGLAGGHSTDTQYF
TRBJ2-7 TRBV5-5 NA TRBD1 TGTGCCGGCAGCCGGACAGGGGAATTTATCGGTTACGAGCAGTACTTC CAGSRTGEFIGYEQYF
TRBJ2-5 TRBV12-3/TRBV12-4 NA NA TGTGCCAGCAGGTTGGCAAGGCTAGAGACCCAGTACTTC CASRLARLETQYF
TRBJ1-5 TRBV7-2 NA NA TGTGCCAGCAGCTTAACGGGGAATCAGCCCCAGCATTTT CASSLTGNQPQHF
TRBJ1-5 TRBV27 NA NA TGTGCCAGCAGTGTATGGGGCCATAGCAATCAGCCCCAGCATTTT CASSVWGHSNQPQHF
TRBJ2-7 TRBV5-1 NA TRBD1 TGCGCCAGCAGCTTAGGGACAGGGGGCGACGAGCAGTACTTC CASSLGTGGDEQYF
TRBJ2-1 TRBV7-9 NA TRBD1 TGTGCCAGCCAGCGGACAGGGCTAGATGAGCAGTTCTTC CASQRTGLDEQFF
TRBJ2-5 TRBV9 few TRBD2 TGTGCCAGCAGCGTCAGCGGGGGGCCCGGCGGAGAGACCCAGTACTTC CASSVSGGPGGETQYF
TRBJ1-6 TRBV12-3/TRBV12-4 once NA TGTGCCAGCAGCCCGAGGGTTCGCTCCTATAATTCACCCCTCCACTTT CASSPRVRSYNSPLHF
TRBJ2-7 TRBV5-1 NA TRBD1 TGCGCCAGCAGCTTTAACGCCAGGGGGCTAAGCGAGCAGTACTTC CASSFNARGLSEQYF
TRBJ1-2 TRBV29-1 NA NA TGCAGCGTTGACGGGGCAGGTGACTATGGCTACACCTTC CSVDGAGDYGYTF
TRBJ2-6 TRBV9 NA NA TGTGCCAGCAAACCGGGAAACTCTGGGGCCAACGTCCTGACTTTC CASKPGNSGANVLTF
TRBJ2-3 TRBV3-1 NA TRBD1 TGTGCCAGCAGCCAAGACAGGGGGCCTTACACAGATACGCAGTATTTT CASSQDRGPYTDTQYF
TRBJ1-1 TRBV7-9 few TRBD1 TGTGCCAGCAGTTTGGACAGGGGACTGAACACTGAAGCTTTCTTT CASSLDRGLNTEAFF
TRBJ2-5 TRBV7-2 few NA TGTGCCAGCAGCTTAGAACAGGGTAGGGAGACCCAGTACTTC CASSLEQGRETQYF
TRBJ2-6 TRBV9 NA TRBD2 TGTGCCAGCCTCGGGACTAGTGAGGCTGGGGCCAACGTCCTGACTTTC CASLGTSEAGANVLTF
TRBJ2-1 TRBV5-1 NA TRBD1 TGCGCCAGCAGCTCAGGACAGGTCTCCTACAATGAGCAGTTCTTC CASSSGQVSYNEQFF
TRBJ2-6 TRBV6-2/TRBV6-3 NA NA TGTGCCAGCAGTTACATAGAGGGGTCTGGGGCCAACGTCCTGACTTTC CASSYIEGSGANVLTF
TRBJ1-2 TRBV5-1 NA TRBD1 TGCGCCAGCAGCTTGGTAGGGGGCGCGGATGGCTACACCTTC CASSLVGGADGYTF
TRBJ2-1 TRBV2 few TRBD1 TGTGCCAGCACGGACAGGTCGGCCAACAATGAGCAGTTCTTC CASTDRSANNEQFF
TRBJ2-3 TRBV20-1 few NA TGCAGTGCGAGCCCGAGAGGAGGAGTGGATACGCAGTATTTT CSASPRGGVDTQYF
TRBJ2-7 TRBV5-1 NA NA TGCGCCAGCAGCCCTATCGGAGGGAGTCCCTACGAGCAGTACTTC CASSPIGGSPYEQYF
TRBJ2-3 TRBV5-5 NA NA TGTGCCAGCAGCTTGGGAGCAGATTACACAGATACGCAGTATTTT CASSLGADYTDTQYF
TRBJ1-1 TRBV12-3/TRBV12-4 NA NA TGTGCCAGCAGTTTAGGGGGCGCCGGCACTGAAGCTTTCTTT CASSLGGAGTEAFF
TRBJ2-7 TRBV7-2 NA TRBD1 TGTGCCAGCAGCGGCCGGACAGGTGTACACGAGCAGTACTTC CASSGRTGVHEQYF
TRBJ2-7 TRBV6-1 NA NA TGTGCCAGCAAGTGGGGGGGCTCCTACAATGAGCAGTACTTC CASKWGGSYNEQYF
TRBJ1-2 TRBV28 once NA TGTGCCAGCAGTTTAGTTCCGGGGGGGGTTCGAGTCTACACCTTC CASSLVPGGVRVYTF
TRBJ2-3 TRBV5-1 NA TRBD2 TGCGCCAGCAGCCTCCTAGATGGGACTAGCGGGATAGATACGCAGTATTTT CASSLLDGTSGIDTQYF
TRBJ1-6 TRBV6-5 few TRBD1 TGTGCCAGCAGTGGCGGACAGGCGTTTTCACCCCTCCACTTT CASSGGQAFSPLHF
TRBJ1-5 TRBV20-1 few NA TGCAGTGCTAGAGACGCCGGGCAGAGCAATCAGCCCCAGCATTTT CSARDAGQSNQPQHF
TRBJ1-2 TRBV9 NA NA TGTGCCAGCAGCGTAGATGTCCCCCAGGGGCTCGAGTATGGCTACACCTTC CASSVDVPQGLEYGYTF
TRBJ2-3 TRBV2 NA NA TGTGTCAGCAGCGCAAGACGGGGCACAGATACGCAGTATTTT CVSSARRGTDTQYF
TRBJ2-5 TRBV18 NA NA TGTGCCAGCTCACCCTCCGGGGCCCAAGAGACCCAGTACTTC CASSPSGAQETQYF
TRBJ2-1 TRBV13 NA TRBD2 TGTGCCAGCAGCTTGACTACTAGCGGGGGGGCAAATGAGCAGTTCTTC CASSLTTSGGANEQFF
TRBJ2-7 TRBV20-1 NA NA TGCAGTGCGGCCGCGGGTTCCGCCTACGAGCAGTACTTC CSAAAGSAYEQYF
TRBJ1-2 TRBV2 NA NA TGTGCCAGGAGGGACCGGGGGGGAACTAACTATGGCTACACCTTC CARRDRGGTNYGYTF
TRBJ2-3 TRBV28 few TRBD2 TGTGCCAGCAGCCGTCCGGGACTAGAAGATACGCAGTATTTT CASSRPGLEDTQYF
TRBJ2-5 TRBV4-3 NA NA TGCGCCAGCAGCCAAGTGCGGGACAGAGGTGGGGAGACCCAGTACTTC CASSQVRDRGGETQYF